A selection of T cell receptor beta chains follows, all from one sample in a study of control samples from healthy donors and cancer patients. The repertoire was sequenced with immunoSEQ multiplex PCR; TCRdb's copy has only in-frame clones and lacks some. The data show around 90,000 clones, with roughly nine tenths seen just once and roughly 20% held by the top ten. Sequences were obtained from blood. The receptors were gathered from a man aged 25-45 years in good health. The CDR3 runs from the conserved cysteine through the conserved F or W. The D gene is left open where the match is weak. Clone size is shown for a subset of rows, as once, few, many or a class of expanded clone.

.	.	TRBV7-8	TRBJ2-3	CASSHALTLGYDTQYF	TGTGCCAGCAGCCACGCCCTTACATTGGGTTATGATACGCAGTATTTT
once	TRBD1	TRBV12-3/TRBV12-4	TRBJ1-2	CAITRGRSYGYTF	TGTGCCATCACCAGGGGGCGCAGCTATGGCTACACCTTC
once	.	TRBV20-1	TRBJ2-3	CSATRPDTQYF	TGCAGTGCTACCCGTCCAGATACGCAGTATTTT
.	.	TRBV24-1	TRBJ1-2	CATSDHDMRETWGYTF	TGTGCCACCAGTGACCACGACATGAGGGAAACTTGGGGCTACACCTTC
.	TRBD1	TRBV15	TRBJ1-1	CATSPRGGAMNTEAFF	TGTGCCACCAGCCCCAGGGGGGGGGCCATGAACACTGAAGCTTTCTTT
.	TRBD1	TRBV7-2	TRBJ1-4	CASSLRTGEKLFF	TGTGCCAGCAGCCTTCGGACAGGTGAAAAACTGTTTTTT
.	.	TRBV10-3	TRBJ1-2	CAISVDLYGYTF	TGTGCCATCAGTGTGGATCTCTATGGCTACACCTTC
.	TRBD1	TRBV7-2	TRBJ1-2	CASSSKTGRRISGYTF	TGTGCCAGCAGCTCGAAGACAGGGCGGCGGATTTCCGGCTACACCTTC
.	TRBD1	TRBV10-3	TRBJ1-2	CAISARQGTNGYTF	TGTGCCATCAGTGCCCGACAGGGAACGAACGGCTACACCTTC
.	TRBD2	TRBV5-1	TRBJ2-1	CASSFSAGDSNEQFF	TGCGCCAGCAGCTTCTCAGCGGGGGACTCCAATGAGCAGTTCTTC
.	.	TRBV10-3	TRBJ2-2	CAISESDTGELFF	TGTGCCATCAGTGAGTCGGACACCGGGGAGCTGTTTTTT
.	TRBD2	TRBV7-2	TRBJ2-5	CASRSPPGGGELEETQYF	TGTGCCAGCAGATCACCTCCCGGGGGGGGCGAGTTGGAAGAGACCCAGTACTTC
.	.	TRBV6-5	TRBJ1-5	CASSRAGSNQPQHF	TGTGCCAGCAGTCGGGCAGGGAGCAATCAGCCCCAGCATTTT
.	.	TRBV6-6	TRBJ1-2	CASSLDGNYGYTF	TGTGCCAGCAGTCTGGACGGTAACTATGGCTACACCTTC
.	.	TRBV12-2	TRBJ2-2	CASRLGRDKTGELFF	TGTGCAAGTCGCTTGGGTAGGGATAAAACCGGGGAGCTGTTTTTT
.	.	TRBV5-1	TRBJ2-4	CASSPGDLNIQYF	TGCGCCAGCAGCCCTGGGGACCTAAACATTCAGTACTTC
.	TRBD1	TRBV28	TRBJ1-5	CASRRKGTGSNQPQHF	TGTGCCAGCAGACGTAAGGGGACAGGATCCAATCAGCCCCAGCATTTT
.	.	TRBV18	TRBJ2-1	CASSPQVNEQFF	TGTGCCAGCTCACCACAGGTCAATGAGCAGTTCTTC
.	.	TRBV7-9	TRBJ2-5	CASSLGAGETQYF	TGTGCCAGCAGCTTGGGGGCGGGGGAGACCCAGTACTTC
.	TRBD2	TRBV5-4	TRBJ2-3	CASSPGGSGGTDTQYF	TGTGCCAGCAGCCCGGGGGGGTCGGGGGGCACAGATACGCAGTATTTT
.	.	TRBV2	TRBJ2-1	CASRDSYNEQFF	TGTGCCAGCAGGGACTCCTACAATGAGCAGTTCTTC
.	.	TRBV2	TRBJ2-4	CASRPTIAKNIQYF	TGTGCCAGCAGACCTACTATAGCCAAAAACATTCAGTACTTC
.	TRBD1	TRBV2	TRBJ1-1	CATHRDRDTEAFF	TGTGCCACCCACCGGGACAGGGACACTGAAGCTTTCTTT
.	TRBD1	TRBV5-1	TRBJ2-5	CASSLLDRGQETQYF	TGCGCCAGCAGCTTGCTGGACAGGGGCCAAGAGACCCAGTACTTC
once	.	TRBV6-5	TRBJ1-1	CASSYLAGRITEAFF	TGTGCCAGCAGTTACTTAGCGGGTAGAATAACTGAAGCTTTCTTT
.	.	TRBV6-5	TRBJ1-6	CASRGGDSPLHF	TGTGCCAGTCGGGGGGGTGATTCACCCCTCCACTTT
.	.	TRBV21-1	TRBJ1-2	CASSKGQGYGQGLGGYTF	TGTGCCAGCAGCAAAGGGCAGGGATACGGACAGGGGTTGGGCGGCTACACCTTC
.	.	TRBV5-6	TRBJ1-2	CASSLKITPYGYTF	TGTGCCAGCAGCTTGAAAATAACCCCATATGGCTACACCTTC
.	.	TRBV29-1	TRBJ2-3	CSVEVSGGVIDTQYF	TGCAGCGTTGAGGTCTCAGGGGGGGTTATAGATACGCAGTATTTT
.	.	TRBV7-3	TRBJ1-6	CASGQGYNSPLHF	TGTGCCAGCGGGCAGGGCTATAATTCACCCCTCCACTTT
.	.	TRBV29-1	TRBJ1-2	CSGGSSYEGGYTF	TGCAGCGGGGGGTCCTCATACGAAGGTGGCTACACCTTC
.	.	TRBV19	TRBJ1-1	CASSIQRSTEAFF	TGTGCCAGTAGTATTCAGAGGAGCACTGAAGCTTTCTTT
.	TRBD1	TRBV5-1	TRBJ2-2	CASSLDPQGPNTGELFF	TGCGCCAGCAGCTTGGATCCACAGGGGCCGAACACCGGGGAGCTGTTTTTT
.	TRBD1	TRBV2	TRBJ1-6	CAGGTGSSSPLHF	TGTGCCGGGGGGACAGGGTCCAGTTCACCCCTCCACTTT
.	.	TRBV2	TRBJ2-7	CASSDPGAYEQYF	TGTGCCAGCAGTGATCCAGGGGCCTACGAGCAGTACTTC
.	TRBD1	TRBV6-5	TRBJ1-3	CASSPDRVEGNTIYF	TGTGCCAGCAGTCCTGACAGGGTCGAAGGAAACACCATATATTTT
.	TRBD1	TRBV5-1	TRBJ1-2	CASSLTGTGVRGYTF	TGCGCCAGCAGCTTGACCGGGACAGGGGTACGTGGCTACACCTTC
.	.	TRBV5-8	TRBJ2-3	CASSSGGDYGDTQYF	TGTGCCAGCAGCTCGGGGGGCGATTACGGAGATACGCAGTATTTT
.	TRBD2	TRBV28	TRBJ2-1	CASRRRGREEQFF	TGTGCCAGTCGGAGGCGGGGGAGGGAGGAGCAGTTCTTC
.	.	TRBV7-9	TRBJ2-3	CASSLIGLTDTQYF	TGTGCCAGCAGCCTTATCGGACTCACAGATACGCAGTATTTT
.	TRBD1	TRBV6-4	TRBJ1-2	CASSDSQGASGYTF	TGTGCCAGCAGTGACTCACAGGGGGCGAGTGGCTACACCTTC
once	TRBD2	TRBV19	TRBJ2-3	CASKTSGGSADTQYF	TGTGCCAGTAAGACTAGCGGGGGTTCGGCAGATACGCAGTATTTT
once	.	TRBV9	TRBJ2-3	CASSVSYRSTDTQYF	TGTGCCAGCAGCGTAAGTTACAGGAGCACAGATACGCAGTATTTT
.	TRBD2	TRBV7-2	TRBJ2-5	CASSNPSGGAGETQYF	TGTGCCAGCAGCAACCCTAGCGGGGGGGCAGGGGAGACCCAGTACTTC
.	TRBD1	TRBV24-1	TRBJ2-2	CATSVGQGRHGELFF	TGTGCCACCAGTGTGGGACAGGGAAGACACGGGGAGCTGTTTTTT
.	.	TRBV19	TRBJ2-1	CASGDRVNYNEQFF	TGTGCCAGTGGAGACAGAGTTAACTACAATGAGCAGTTCTTC
.	TRBD1	TRBV6-1	TRBJ1-2	CASSEETGYGYTF	TGTGCCAGCAGTGAAGAGACAGGGTATGGCTACACCTTC
.	TRBD1	TRBV9	TRBJ1-2	CASSAGQGFNYGYTF	TGTGCCAGCAGCGCCGGACAGGGGTTTAACTATGGCTACACCTTC